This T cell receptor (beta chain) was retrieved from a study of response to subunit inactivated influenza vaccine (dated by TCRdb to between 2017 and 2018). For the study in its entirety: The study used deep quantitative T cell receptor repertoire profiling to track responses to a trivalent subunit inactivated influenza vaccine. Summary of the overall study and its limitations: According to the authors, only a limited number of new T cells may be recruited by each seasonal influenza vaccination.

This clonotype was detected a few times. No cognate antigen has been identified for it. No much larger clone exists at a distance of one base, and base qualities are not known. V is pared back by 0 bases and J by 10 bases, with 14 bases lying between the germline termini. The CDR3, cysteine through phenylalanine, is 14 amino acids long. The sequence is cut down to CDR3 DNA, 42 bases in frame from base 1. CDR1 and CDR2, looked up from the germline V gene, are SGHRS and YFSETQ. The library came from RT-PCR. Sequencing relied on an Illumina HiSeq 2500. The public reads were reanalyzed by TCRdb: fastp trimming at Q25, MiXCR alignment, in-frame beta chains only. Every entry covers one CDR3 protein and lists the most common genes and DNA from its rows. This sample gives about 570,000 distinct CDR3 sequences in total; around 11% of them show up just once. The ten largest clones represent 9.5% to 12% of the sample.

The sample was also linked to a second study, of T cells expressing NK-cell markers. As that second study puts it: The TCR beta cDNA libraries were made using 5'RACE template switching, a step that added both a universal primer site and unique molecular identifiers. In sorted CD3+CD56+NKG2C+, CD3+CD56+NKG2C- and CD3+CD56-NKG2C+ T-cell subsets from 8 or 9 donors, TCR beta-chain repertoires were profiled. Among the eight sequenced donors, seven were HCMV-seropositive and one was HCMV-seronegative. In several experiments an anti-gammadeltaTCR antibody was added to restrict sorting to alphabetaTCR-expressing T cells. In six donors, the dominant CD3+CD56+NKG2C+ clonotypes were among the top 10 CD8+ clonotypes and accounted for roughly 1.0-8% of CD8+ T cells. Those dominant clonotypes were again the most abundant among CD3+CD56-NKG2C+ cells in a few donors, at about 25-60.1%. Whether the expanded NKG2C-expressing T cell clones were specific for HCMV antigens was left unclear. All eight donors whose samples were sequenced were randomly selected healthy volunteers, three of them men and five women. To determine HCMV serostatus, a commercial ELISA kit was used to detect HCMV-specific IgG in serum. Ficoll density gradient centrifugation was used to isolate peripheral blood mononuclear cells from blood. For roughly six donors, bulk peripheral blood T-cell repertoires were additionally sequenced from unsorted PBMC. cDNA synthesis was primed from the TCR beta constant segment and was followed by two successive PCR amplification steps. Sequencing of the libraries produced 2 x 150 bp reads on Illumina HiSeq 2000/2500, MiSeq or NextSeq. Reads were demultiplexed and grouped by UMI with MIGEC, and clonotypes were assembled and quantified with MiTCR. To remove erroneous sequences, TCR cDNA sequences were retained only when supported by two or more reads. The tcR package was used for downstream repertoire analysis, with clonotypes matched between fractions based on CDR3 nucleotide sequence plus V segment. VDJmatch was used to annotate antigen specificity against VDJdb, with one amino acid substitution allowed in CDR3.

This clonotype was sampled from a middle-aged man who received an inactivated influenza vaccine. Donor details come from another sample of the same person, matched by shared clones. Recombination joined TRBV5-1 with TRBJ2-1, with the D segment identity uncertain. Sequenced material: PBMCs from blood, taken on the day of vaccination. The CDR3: CASSLADWIGEQFF. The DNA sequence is TGCGCCAGCAGCTTGGCCGACTGGATAGGAGAGCAGTTCTTC.